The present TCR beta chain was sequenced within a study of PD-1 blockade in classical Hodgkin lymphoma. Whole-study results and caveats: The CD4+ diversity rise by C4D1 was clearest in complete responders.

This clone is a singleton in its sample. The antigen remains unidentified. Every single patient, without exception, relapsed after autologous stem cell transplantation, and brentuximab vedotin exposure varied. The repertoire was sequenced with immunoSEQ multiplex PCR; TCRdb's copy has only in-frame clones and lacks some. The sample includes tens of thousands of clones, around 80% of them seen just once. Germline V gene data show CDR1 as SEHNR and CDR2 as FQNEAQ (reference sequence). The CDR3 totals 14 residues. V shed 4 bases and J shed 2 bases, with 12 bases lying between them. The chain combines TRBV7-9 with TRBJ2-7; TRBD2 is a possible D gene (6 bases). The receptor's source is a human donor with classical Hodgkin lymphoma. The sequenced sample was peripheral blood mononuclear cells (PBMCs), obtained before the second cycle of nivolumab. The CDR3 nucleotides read TGTGCCAGCAGCTCACTGGCGGGGACCTACGAGCAGTACTTC. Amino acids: CASSSLAGTYEQYF.